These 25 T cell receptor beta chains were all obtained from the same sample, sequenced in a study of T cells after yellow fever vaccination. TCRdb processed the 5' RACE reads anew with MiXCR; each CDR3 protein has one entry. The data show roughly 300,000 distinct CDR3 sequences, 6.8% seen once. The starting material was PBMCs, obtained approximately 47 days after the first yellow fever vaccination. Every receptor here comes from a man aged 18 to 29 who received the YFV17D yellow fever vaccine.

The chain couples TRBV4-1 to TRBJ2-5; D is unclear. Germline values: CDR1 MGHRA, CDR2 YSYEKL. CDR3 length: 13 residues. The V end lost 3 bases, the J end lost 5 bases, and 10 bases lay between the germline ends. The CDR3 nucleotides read TGCGCCAGCAGCCAGACCTTTTTGGAGACCCAGTACTTC. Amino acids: CASSQTFLETQYF.

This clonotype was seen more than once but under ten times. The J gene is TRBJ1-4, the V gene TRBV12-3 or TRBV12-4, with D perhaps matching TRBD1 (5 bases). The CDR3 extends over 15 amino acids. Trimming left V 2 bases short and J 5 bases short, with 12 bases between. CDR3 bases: TGTGCCAGCAGTTTACAGTCCACAGGCAATGAAAAACTGTTTTTT. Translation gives CASSLQSTGNEKLFF.

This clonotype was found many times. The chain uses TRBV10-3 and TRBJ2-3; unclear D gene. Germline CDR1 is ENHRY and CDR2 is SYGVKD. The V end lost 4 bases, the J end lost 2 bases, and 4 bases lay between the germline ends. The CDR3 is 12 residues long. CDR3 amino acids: CAISGYTDTQYF. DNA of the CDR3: TGTGCCATCAGTGGTTACACAGATACGCAGTATTTT.

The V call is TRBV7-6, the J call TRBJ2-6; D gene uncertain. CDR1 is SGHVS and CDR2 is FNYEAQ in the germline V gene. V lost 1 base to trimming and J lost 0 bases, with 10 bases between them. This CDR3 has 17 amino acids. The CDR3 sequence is CASSLGTARSGANVLTF. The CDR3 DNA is TGTGCCAGCAGCTTAGGGACGGCACGCTCTGGGGCCAACGTCCTGACTTTC.

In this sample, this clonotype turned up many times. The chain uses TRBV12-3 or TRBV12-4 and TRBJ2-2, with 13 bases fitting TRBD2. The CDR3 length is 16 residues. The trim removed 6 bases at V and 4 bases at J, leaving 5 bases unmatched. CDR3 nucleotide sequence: TGTGCCAGCAGACTAGCGGGGGGGCCTAGCACCGGGGAGCTGTTTTTT. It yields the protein CASRLAGGPSTGELFF.

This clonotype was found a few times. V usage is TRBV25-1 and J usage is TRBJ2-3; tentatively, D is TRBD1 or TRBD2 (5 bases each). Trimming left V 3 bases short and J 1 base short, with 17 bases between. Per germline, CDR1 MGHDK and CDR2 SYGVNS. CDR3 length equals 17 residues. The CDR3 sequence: CASSDLRGLGRTDTQYF. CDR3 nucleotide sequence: TGTGCCAGCAGTGATCTGAGGGGATTGGGACGCACAGATACGCAGTATTTT. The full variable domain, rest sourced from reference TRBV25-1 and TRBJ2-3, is EADIYQTPRYLVIGTGKKITLECSQTMGHDKMYWYQQDPGMELHLIHYSYGVNSTEKGDLSSESTVSRIRTEHFPLTLESARPSHTSQYLCASSDLRGLGRTDTQYFGPGTRLTVL.

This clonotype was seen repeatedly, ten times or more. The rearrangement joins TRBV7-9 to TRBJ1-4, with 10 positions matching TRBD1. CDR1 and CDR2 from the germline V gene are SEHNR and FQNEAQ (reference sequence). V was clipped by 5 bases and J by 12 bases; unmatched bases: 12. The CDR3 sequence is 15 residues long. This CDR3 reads CASSPPPGQGKELFF. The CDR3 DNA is TGTGCCAGCAGCCCGCCCCCGGGACAGGGGAAGGAACTGTTTTTT.

CDR3 sequence (DNA): TGTGCCAGCAGCATATTTAGCGGGGGCCAGTACAATGAGCAGTTCTTC. This gives the protein CASSIFSGGQYNEQFF. This chain links TRBV4-2 with TRBJ2-1; 9 bases agree with TRBD2. With 5 bases clipped from V and 4 bases from J, the junction kept 9 bases outside the gene matches. Germline V gives CDR1 LGHNA, CDR2 YNFKEQ. The CDR3 consists of 16 residues.

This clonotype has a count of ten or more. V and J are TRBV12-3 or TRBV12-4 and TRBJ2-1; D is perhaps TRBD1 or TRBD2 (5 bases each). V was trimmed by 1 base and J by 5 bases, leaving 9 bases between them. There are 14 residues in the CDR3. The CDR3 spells CASSLGGENNEQFF. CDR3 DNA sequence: TGTGCCAGCAGTTTAGGAGGGGAGAACAATGAGCAGTTCTTC.

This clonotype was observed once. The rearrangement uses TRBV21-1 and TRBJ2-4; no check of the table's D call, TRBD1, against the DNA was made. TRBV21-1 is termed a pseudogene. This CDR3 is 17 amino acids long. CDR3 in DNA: TGTGCCAGCAGCAAAGCCCTCCCCGACAGTGCCAAAAACATTCAGTACTTC. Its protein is CASSKALPDSAKNIQYF.

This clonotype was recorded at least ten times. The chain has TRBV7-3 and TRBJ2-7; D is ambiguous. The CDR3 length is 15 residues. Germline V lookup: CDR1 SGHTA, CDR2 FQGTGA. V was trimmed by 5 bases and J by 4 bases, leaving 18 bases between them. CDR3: CASSPGRRYQYEQYF. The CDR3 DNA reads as TGTGCCAGCAGCCCCGGACGTCGCTACCAATACGAGCAGTACTTC. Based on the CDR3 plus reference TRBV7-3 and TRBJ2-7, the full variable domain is GAGVSQTPSNKVTEKGKYVELRCDPISGHTALYWYRQSLGQGPEFLIYFQGTGAADDSGLPNDRFFAVRPEGSVSTLKIQRTERGDSAVYLCASSPGRRYQYEQYFGPGTRLTVT.

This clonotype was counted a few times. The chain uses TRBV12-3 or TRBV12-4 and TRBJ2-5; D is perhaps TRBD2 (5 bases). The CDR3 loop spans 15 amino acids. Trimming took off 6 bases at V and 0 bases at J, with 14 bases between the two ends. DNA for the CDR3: TGTGCCAGCAGGGCGGGTCTTGGGCACCAAGAGACCCAGTACTTC. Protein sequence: CASRAGLGHQETQYF.

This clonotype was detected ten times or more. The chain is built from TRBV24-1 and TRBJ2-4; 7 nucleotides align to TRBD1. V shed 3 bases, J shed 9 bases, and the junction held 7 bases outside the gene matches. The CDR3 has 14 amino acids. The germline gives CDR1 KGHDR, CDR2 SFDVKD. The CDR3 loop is CATSDARDSTIQYF. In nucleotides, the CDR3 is TGTGCCACCAGTGATGCCCGGGACAGTACCATTCAGTACTTC.

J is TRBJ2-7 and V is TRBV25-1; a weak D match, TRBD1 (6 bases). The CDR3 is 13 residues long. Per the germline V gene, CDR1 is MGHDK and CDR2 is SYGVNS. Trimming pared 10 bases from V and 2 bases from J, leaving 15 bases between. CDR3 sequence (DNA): TGTGCCACCGCTCAAAGGACAGCCTACGAGCAGTACTTC. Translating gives CATAQRTAYEQYF.

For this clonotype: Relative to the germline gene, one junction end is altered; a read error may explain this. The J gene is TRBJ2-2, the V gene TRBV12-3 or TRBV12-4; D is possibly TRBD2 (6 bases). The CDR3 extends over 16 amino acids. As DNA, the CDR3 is TGTGCCAGCAAAGAGTCCGGGGGAACCAACACCGGCGAGCTGTTTTTT. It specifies CASKESGGTNTGELFF.

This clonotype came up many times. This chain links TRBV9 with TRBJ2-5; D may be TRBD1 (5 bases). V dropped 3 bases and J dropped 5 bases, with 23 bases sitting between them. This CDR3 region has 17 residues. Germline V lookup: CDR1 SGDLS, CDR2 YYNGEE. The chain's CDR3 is CASSAGDARVLGETQYF. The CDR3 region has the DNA TGTGCCAGCAGCGCGGGTGATGCCAGGGTCTTAGGGGAGACCCAGTACTTC. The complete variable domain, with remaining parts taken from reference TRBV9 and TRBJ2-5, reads DSGVTQTPKHLITATGQRVTLRCSPRSGDLSVYWYQQSLDQGLQFLIQYYNGEERAKGNILERFSAQQFPDLHSELNLSSLELGDSALYFCASSAGDARVLGETQYFGPGTRLLVL.

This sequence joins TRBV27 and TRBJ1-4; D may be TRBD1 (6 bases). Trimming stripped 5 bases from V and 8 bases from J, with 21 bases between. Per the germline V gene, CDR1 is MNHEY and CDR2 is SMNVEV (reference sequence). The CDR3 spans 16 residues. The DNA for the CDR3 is TGTGCCAGCAGTCCCTATAGGGCAGGGGTTAGGGAAAAACTGTTTTTT. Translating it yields CASSPYRAGVREKLFF.

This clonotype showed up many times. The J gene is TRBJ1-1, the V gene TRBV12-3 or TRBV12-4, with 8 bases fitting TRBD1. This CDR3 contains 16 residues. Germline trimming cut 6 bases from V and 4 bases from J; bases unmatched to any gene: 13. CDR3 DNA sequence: TGTGCCAGCAGCCCGACCCGGGACAGGTTGGGCACTGAAGCTTTCTTT. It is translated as CASSPTRDRLGTEAFF.

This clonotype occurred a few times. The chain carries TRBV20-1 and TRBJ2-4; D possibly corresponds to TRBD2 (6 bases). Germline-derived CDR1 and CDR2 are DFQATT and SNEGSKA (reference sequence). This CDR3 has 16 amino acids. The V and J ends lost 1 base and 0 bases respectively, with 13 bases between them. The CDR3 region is CSARGLRGRAKNIQYF. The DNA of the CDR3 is TGCAGTGCTAGAGGGTTGCGGGGACGAGCCAAAAACATTCAGTACTTC.

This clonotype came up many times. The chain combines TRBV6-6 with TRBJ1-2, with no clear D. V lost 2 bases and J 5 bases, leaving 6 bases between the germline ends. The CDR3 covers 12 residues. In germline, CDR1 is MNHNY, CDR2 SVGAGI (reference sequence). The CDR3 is CASSYAEYGYTF. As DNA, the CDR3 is TGTGCCAGCAGTTACGCAGAGTATGGCTACACCTTC.

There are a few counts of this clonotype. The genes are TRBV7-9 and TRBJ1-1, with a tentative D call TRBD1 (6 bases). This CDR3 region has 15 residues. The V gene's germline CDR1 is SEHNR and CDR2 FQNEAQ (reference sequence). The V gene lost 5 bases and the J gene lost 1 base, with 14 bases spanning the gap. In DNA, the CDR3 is TGTGCCAGCAGCACCGACAGGAAAACGAACACTGAAGCTTTCTTT. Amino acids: CASSTDRKTNTEAFF.

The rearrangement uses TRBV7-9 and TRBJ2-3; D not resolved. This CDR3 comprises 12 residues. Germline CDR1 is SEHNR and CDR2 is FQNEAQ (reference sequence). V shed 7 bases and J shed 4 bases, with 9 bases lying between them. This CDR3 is CASTFGADTQYF. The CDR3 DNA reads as TGTGCCAGCACCTTTGGTGCAGATACGCAGTATTTT.

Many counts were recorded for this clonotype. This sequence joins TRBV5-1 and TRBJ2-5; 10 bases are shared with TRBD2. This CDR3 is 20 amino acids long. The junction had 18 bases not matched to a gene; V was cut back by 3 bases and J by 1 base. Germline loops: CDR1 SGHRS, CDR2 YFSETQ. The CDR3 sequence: CASSSTGAKASGGSQETQYF. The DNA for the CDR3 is TGCGCCAGCAGCTCGACAGGGGCGAAGGCTAGCGGGGGATCCCAAGAGACCCAGTACTTC.

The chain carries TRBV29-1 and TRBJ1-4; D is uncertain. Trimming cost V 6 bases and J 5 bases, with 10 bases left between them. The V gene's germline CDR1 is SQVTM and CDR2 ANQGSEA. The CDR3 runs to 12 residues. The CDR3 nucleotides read TGCAGCGTGCGGGATGGCAATGAAAAACTGTTTTTT. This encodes CSVRDGNEKLFF.

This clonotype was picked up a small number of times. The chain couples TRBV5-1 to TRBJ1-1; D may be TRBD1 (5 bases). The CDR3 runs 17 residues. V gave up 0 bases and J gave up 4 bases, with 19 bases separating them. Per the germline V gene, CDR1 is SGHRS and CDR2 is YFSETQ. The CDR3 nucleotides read TGCGCCAGCAGCTTGGGGTCAGGGTCGAGGGGAGGCACTGAAGCTTTCTTT. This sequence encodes CASSLGSGSRGGTEAFF.